The 21 T cell receptor beta chains presented below share a single source sample, sequenced in a study of beta chain features in type 1 diabetes. Expressed TCRB transcripts were sequenced after all isolated RNA was converted to cDNA. Libraries were prepared by immunoSEQ multiplex PCR; TCRdb keeps only in-frame clonotypes and omits some of them. The sample includes 130,000 or so clones, roughly 9.7% seen only once; the top ten take 0.65%. The sequenced sample consisted of central memory CD4+ T cells from blood. The receptors shown here come from a woman in her thirties or forties in good health.

This clone was counted at least ten times. The V and J genes are TRBV18 and TRBJ2-6; no clear D gene. Trimming took 0 bases from V and 4 from J, leaving 10 bases between them. This CDR3 contains 16 residues. Per germline, CDR1 KGHSH and CDR2 LQKENI. In DNA, the CDR3 is TGTGCCAGCTCACCACCCCCGGTGCTAGGGGCCAACGTCCTGACTTTC. As protein: CASSPPPVLGANVLTF.

The chain combines TRBV18 with TRBJ2-3; tentative D call: TRBD2 (6 bases). The V end lost 5 bases, the J end lost 0 bases, and 15 bases lay between the germline ends. Germline V gene lookup returns CDR1 KGHSH and CDR2 LQKENI. The CDR3 runs 16 residues. The CDR3 sequence is CASSRRAGMSTDTQYF. The CDR3 DNA follows: TGTGCCAGCTCAAGACGGGCGGGGATGAGCACAGATACGCAGTATTTT.

J is TRBJ2-1 and V is TRBV12-5; 10 bases map to TRBD2. V gave up 2 bases and J gave up 6 bases; unmatched junction bases: 4. Germline CDR1 LGHNT, CDR2 FRNRAP. This CDR3 is 15 amino acids long. CDR3 DNA sequence: TGTGCTAGTGGTTTGTGGCTAGCGGGGGTCAATGAGCAGTTCTTC. It is translated as CASGLWLAGVNEQFF.

This clone turned up a few times. The CDR3 DNA sequence: TGTGCCAGCAGCCTCGGCTGGCAGGAAGGTCAGCCCCAGCATTTT. Translation: CASSLGWQEGQPQHF. V gene TRBV27 combines with J gene TRBJ1-5; no definite D call. The CDR3 has 15 residues. Per the germline V gene, CDR1 is MNHEY and CDR2 is SMNVEV (reference sequence). V lost 6 bases to trimming and J lost 6 bases, with 18 bases between them.

This clone was found many times. The J gene is TRBJ1-1, the V gene TRBV4-3; maybe TRBD1 (5 bases). Germline V gene lookup returns CDR1 LGHNA and CDR2 YSLEER. This CDR3 spans 14 amino acids. V was pared by 0 bases and J by 5 bases, with 10 bases between. The CDR3 protein is CASSQDGGLTEAFF. CDR3 DNA: TGCGCCAGCAGCCAAGATGGGGGACTAACTGAAGCTTTCTTT.

This chain connects TRBV5-6 to TRBJ2-1; 8 bases map to TRBD1. CDR1 is SGHDT, CDR2 YYEEEE, per germline. With 5 bases clipped from V and 0 bases from J, the junction kept 13 bases outside the gene matches. The CDR3 is made up of 18 amino acids. CDR3 sequence reads: CASSFDRGLTSSYNEQFF. The CDR3 DNA is TGTGCCAGCAGTTTTGACAGGGGTCTAACCAGCTCCTACAATGAGCAGTTCTTC.

This clone showed up many times. CDR3 in amino acids: CASSQGQGVSPLHF. CDR3 DNA sequence: TGTGCCAGCAGCCAGGGACAGGGGGTCTCACCCCTCCACTTT. V and J are TRBV7-9 and TRBJ1-6, with 11 bases fitting TRBD1. The germline CDR1 and CDR2 sequences are SEHNR and FQNEAQ (reference sequence). The CDR3 has 14 amino acids. The V and J ends lost 5 bases and 10 bases, in that order; junction bases with no gene match: 4. Using reference TRBV7-9 and TRBJ1-6 for the parts outside the CDR3, the full variable domain is DTGVSQNPRHKITKRGQNVTFRCDPISEHNRLYWYRQTLGQGPEFLTYFQNEAQLEKSRLLSDRFSAERPKGSFSTLEIQRTEQGDSAMYLCASSQGQGVSPLHFGNGTRLTVT.

This clone has only a few counts. The chain links TRBV5-1 to TRBJ2-5, with D possibly matching TRBD1 (6 bases). V was shortened by 4 bases and J by 0 bases, with 16 bases between the two germline ends. The CDR3 consists of 16 residues. Germline loops: CDR1 SGHRS, CDR2 YFSETQ. CDR3 nucleotides: TGCGCCAGCAGCCGGGACCCGAGGGGGTACCAAGAGACCCAGTACTTC. It specifies CASSRDPRGYQETQYF.

The J gene is TRBJ1-4, the V gene TRBV6-5; D remains unclear. Trimming removed 0 bases from V and 11 bases from J, with 16 bases in between. The CDR3 has 15 amino acids. Germline CDR1 and CDR2: MNHEY and SVGAGI. The CDR3, as DNA: TGTGCCAGCAGTTACTCGGCGTTCTCCTCCGGGAAACTGTTTTTT. This encodes CASSYSAFSSGKLFF.

This clone was recorded a few times. The chain couples TRBV25-1 to TRBJ2-7; TRBD1 matches 8 bases. The J segment lost 0 bases and the V segment lost 6 bases, leaving 16 bases of the junction unmatched. Germline V gene sequence: CDR1 MGHDK, CDR2 SYGVNS. The CDR3 extends over 18 amino acids. The chain's CDR3 is CASSSGGIGRGPSYEQYF. CDR3 DNA sequence: TGTGCCAGCAGCAGTGGTGGGATCGGCAGGGGGCCCTCCTACGAGCAGTACTTC.

This clone was counted between two and nine times. This rearrangement joins TRBV7-2 to TRBJ1-1; D perhaps matches TRBD1 (6 bases). This CDR3 contains 14 residues. The germline V gene encodes CDR1 SGHTA and CDR2 FQGNSA. V was cut by 0 bases and J by 5 bases, with 10 bases left in between. The CDR3 protein is CASSLAQGSTEAFF. The DNA of the CDR3 is TGTGCCAGCAGCTTAGCCCAGGGGAGTACTGAAGCTTTCTTT.

This clone was detected only a few times. The V call is TRBV7-9, the J call TRBJ1-1, with TRBD1 identical over 8 bases. In germline, CDR1 is SEHNR, CDR2 FQNEAQ (reference sequence). CDR3 length: 14 residues. V lost 5 bases, J lost 3 bases, and 5 bases stayed unmatched. For the CDR3, the DNA is TGTGCCAGCAGCCGATCGACAGGGGACACTGAAGCTTTCTTT. Its translation: CASSRSTGDTEAFF.

This clone was observed a handful of times. The chain is built from TRBV9 and TRBJ2-5; 7 bases are shared with TRBD2. The V segment lost 0 bases and the J segment 5 bases; nucleotides outside the gene matches: 13. The V gene's germline CDR1 is SGDLS and CDR2 YYNGEE. The length of the CDR3 is 17 residues. The chain's CDR3 is CASSVEPASGAGETQYF. The CDR3 DNA is TGTGCCAGCAGCGTAGAGCCGGCGAGCGGGGCGGGGGAGACCCAGTACTTC.

This clone has just a few counts. The chain links TRBV10-1 to TRBJ2-7; 7 positions agree with TRBD2. Unmatched junction bases numbered 12, after V lost 7 bases and J lost 12 bases. The germline V gene has CDR1 WNHNN and CDR2 SYGVQD (reference sequence). There are 12 residues in the CDR3. This chain's CDR3 is CASMGDRGEPYF. CDR3 in DNA: TGCGCCAGCATGGGGGATCGGGGGGAACCGTACTTC.

V is TRBV10-1 and J is TRBJ2-6; no firm D call. CDR1 and CDR2 (germline): WNHNN, SYGVQD (reference sequence). The germline V and J ends were trimmed by 6 bases and 2 bases, with 5 bases remaining between them. The CDR3 runs 13 residues. The CDR3 region is CASRATGANVLTF. The CDR3 DNA follows: TGCGCCAGCAGAGCGACTGGGGCCAACGTCCTGACTTTC.

This clone was detected only a few times. This chain connects TRBV5-1 to TRBJ2-2, with TRBD1 identical over 7 bases. The CDR3 totals 13 residues. Germline V CDR1 and CDR2: SGHRS, YFSETQ. V shed 4 bases and J 7 bases; nucleotides not matched to a gene: 4. The CDR3 here is CASSGTVDGELFF. The CDR3 DNA follows: TGCGCCAGCAGCGGGACAGTGGACGGGGAGCTGTTTTTT.

This rearrangement joins TRBV4-1 to TRBJ1-2; maybe TRBD1 (6 bases). This CDR3 is built from 16 residues. V gave up 0 bases and J gave up 4 bases, with 15 bases separating them. The germline V gene has CDR1 MGHRA and CDR2 YSYEKL. The DNA of the CDR3 is TGCGCCAGCAGCCAAGATATGGACAGCCTTAGCTATGGCTACACCTTC. Its translation is CASSQDMDSLSYGYTF.

The rearrangement joins TRBV5-4 to TRBJ2-5; TRBD2 aligns across 8 bases. V trimming: 2 bases; J trimming: 2 bases; junction bases outside the gene matches: 5. Germline loops: CDR1 SGHNT, CDR2 YYREEE (reference sequence). This CDR3 contains 15 residues. The CDR3 DNA reads as TGTGCCAGCAGCTTTGGGGCTAGCGGGCAAGAGACCCAGTACTTC. Protein product: CASSFGASGQETQYF. Drawing the rest from reference TRBV5-4 and TRBJ2-5, the complete variable domain is ETGVTQSPTHLIKTRGQQVTLRCSSQSGHNTVSWYQQALGQGPQFIFQYYREEENGRGNFPPRFSGLQFPNYSSELNVNALELDDSALYLCASSFGASGQETQYFGPGTRLLVL.

This clone was seen only a few times. The chain uses TRBV5-4 and TRBJ2-5; TRBD2 is a possible D gene (6 bases). Trimming left V 1 base short and J 4 bases short, with 14 bases between. There are 15 residues in the CDR3. The germline V gene encodes CDR1 SGHNT and CDR2 YYREEE (reference sequence). This CDR3 is CASSLSGQGGETQYF. CDR3 sequence (DNA): TGTGCCAGCAGCTTGAGCGGGCAGGGAGGAGAGACCCAGTACTTC.

Only a few counts were recorded for this clone. This chain connects TRBV14 to TRBJ2-3; 8 nucleotides line up with TRBD2. Germline-derived CDR1 and CDR2 are SGHDN and FVKESK. The CDR3 runs 19 residues. V lost 0 bases to trimming and J lost 2 bases; unmatched junction nucleotides: 13. The CDR3 nucleotides read TGTGCCAGCAGCCAAGAAAAAAGACTAGCGTTCGATTTCACAGATACGCAGTATTTT. Its translation: CASSQEKRLAFDFTDTQYF.

This clone has a count of ten or more. The genes are TRBV16 and TRBJ1-6; D not certain. Germline V gene data show CDR1 as KGHSY and CDR2 as FQNENV. The V gene lost 1 base and the J gene lost 5 bases, with 12 bases spanning the gap. This CDR3 contains 16 residues. The CDR3 reads CASSQYVPPNNSPLHF. The CDR3 region has the DNA TGTGCCAGCAGCCAATATGTCCCACCTAATAATTCACCCCTCCACTTT.